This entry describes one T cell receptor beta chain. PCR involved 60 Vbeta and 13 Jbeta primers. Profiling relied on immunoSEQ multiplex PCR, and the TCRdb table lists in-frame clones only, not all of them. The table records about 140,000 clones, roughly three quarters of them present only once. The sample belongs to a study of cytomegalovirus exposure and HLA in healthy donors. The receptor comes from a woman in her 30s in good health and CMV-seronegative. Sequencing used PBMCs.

CDR3 loop: CASRSGTSGNEQYF. CDR3 DNA sequence: TGCGCCAGCAGATCCGGGACTAGCGGGAACGAGCAGTACTTC. The V gene is TRBV5-1, the J gene TRBJ2-7, with 13 bases lining up with TRBD2. The CDR3 is 14 amino acids. Germline-derived CDR1 and CDR2 are SGHRS and YFSETQ. V was pared by 5 bases and J by 5 bases, with 4 bases of the junction left unmatched. Together with reference TRBV5-1 and TRBJ2-7, the CDR3 gives the full variable domain: KAGVTQTPRYLIKTRGQQVTLSCSPISGHRSVSWYQQTPGQGLQFLFEYFSETQRNKGNFPGRFSGRQFSNSRSEMNVSTLELGDSALYLCASRSGTSGNEQYFGPGTRLTVT.